The next 23 T cell receptor beta chains were all read from a single sample in a study of blood T cell repertoires in COVID-19. Data came from immunoSEQ multiplex PCR; TCRdb stores just in-frame clones and leaves some out. The sample lists around 160,000 clones; roughly four fifths were seen once. The sample was peripheral blood. The receptors come from a man in his 60s with active or convalescent COVID-19.

The count of this clone is one. The genes are TRBV7-2 and TRBJ2-7, with TRBD2 identical over 7 bases. This CDR3 region has 14 residues. V lost 6 bases, J lost 2 bases, and 7 bases stayed unmatched. The germline V gene has CDR1 SGHTA and CDR2 FQGNSA. The CDR3 protein is CASSYLAVTYEQYF. The CDR3 nucleotides read TGTGCCAGCAGTTACCTAGCGGTGACCTACGAGCAGTACTTC.

The chain has TRBV3-1 (or the pseudogene TRBV3-2) and TRBJ2-7; TRBD2 matches at 11 bases. CDR3 length: 16 amino acids. J gave up 6 bases and V 6 bases, and 13 bases lay outside the gene matches. Germline V gene sequence: CDR1 LGHDT, CDR2 YNNKEL (reference sequence). This chain's CDR3 is CASRSTSGSTAGEQYF. CDR3 in DNA: TGTGCCAGCAGGTCTACTAGCGGGAGTACCGCCGGCGAGCAGTACTTC.

The rearrangement links TRBV5-1 to TRBJ1-4; maybe TRBD1 (5 bases). This CDR3 is built from 16 residues. CDR1 and CDR2 (germline): SGHRS, YFSETQ. V lost 3 bases to trimming and J lost 3 bases, with 15 bases between them. Written as DNA, the CDR3 is TGCGCCAGCAGCTCCGGGGGGGGGACCGCTAATGAAAAACTGTTTTTT. This sequence encodes CASSSGGGTANEKLFF.

V and J are TRBV13 and TRBJ1-5; D possibly corresponds to TRBD1 (6 bases). V lost 5 bases and J lost 2, with 13 bases in between. The CDR3 covers 15 residues. Per the germline V gene, CDR1 is PRHDT and CDR2 is FYEKMQ (reference sequence). The CDR3 nucleotides read TGTGCCAGCAGCCTCCGGACAGCGGGCAATCAGCCCCAGCATTTT. Its translation: CASSLRTAGNQPQHF.

The V and J genes are TRBV6-1 and TRBJ1-2; D possibly corresponds to TRBD1 (6 bases). This CDR3 has 13 residues. The V end was cut by 3 bases, the J end by 12 bases, with 17 bases between. The germline CDR1 and CDR2 sequences are MNHNS and SASEGT. CDR3 sequence: CASSDTGTLSDTF. Written as DNA, the CDR3 is TGTGCCAGCAGTGACACCGGGACACTTAGCGACACCTTC.

This chain connects TRBV28 to TRBJ2-5; D perhaps matches TRBD1 (5 bases). Germline V lookup: CDR1 MDHEN, CDR2 SYDVKM. The CDR3 sequence is 15 residues long. V was pared by 2 bases and J by 1 base, with 11 bases between. CDR3 coding DNA: TGTGCCAGCAGTTTAGGCAGGGTAGTCCAAGAGACCCAGTACTTC. Protein sequence: CASSLGRVVQETQYF.

The gene calls are TRBV2 and TRBJ1-3, with 7 bases aligning to TRBD1. Losses at the gene ends were 6 bases for V and 0 bases for J; bases not matched to a gene: 8. Germline values: CDR1 SNHLY, CDR2 FYNNEI. The CDR3 has 16 residues. The CDR3 spells CASRDRTGLSGNTIYF. The CDR3 nucleotides read TGTGCCAGCAGAGATAGGACAGGCCTCTCTGGAAACACCATATATTTT.

The rearrangement uses TRBV7-9 and TRBJ2-3; D is ambiguous. V lost 3 bases and J 2 bases, leaving 9 bases between the germline ends. Germline loops: CDR1 SEHNR, CDR2 FQNEAQ (reference sequence). The CDR3 is 14 residues long. The CDR3 reads CASSFRAHTDTQYF. The CDR3, as DNA: TGTGCCAGCAGCTTTCGAGCCCACACAGATACGCAGTATTTT.

This rearrangement joins TRBV11-2 to TRBJ2-7; weak D call: TRBD2 (6 bases). V lost 5 bases and J 4 bases, leaving 18 bases between the germline ends. There are 15 residues in the CDR3. The germline V gene has CDR1 SGHAT and CDR2 FQNNGV. CDR3 in DNA: TGTGCCAGCAGCCCGTTACTTGGGGCGGGGTACGAGCAGTACTTC. It codes for CASSPLLGAGYEQYF.

The chain has TRBV7-9 and TRBJ1-2, with 8 bases that match TRBD1. The CDR3 is made up of 17 amino acids. Germline V gene lookup returns CDR1 SEHNR and CDR2 FQNEAQ (reference sequence). J was trimmed by 3 bases and V by 1 base; bases with no gene match: 10. The CDR3 loop reads CASSLGPDRGKDYGYTF. CDR3 nucleotides: TGTGCCAGCAGCTTAGGGCCAGACAGGGGTAAAGACTATGGCTACACCTTC.

A few counts support this clone. The chain employs TRBV11-2 and TRBJ1-2; 7 bases agree with TRBD1. There are 15 residues in the CDR3. CDR1 is SGHAT and CDR2 is FQNNGV in the germline V gene. Trimming at V came to 4 bases and at J to 4 bases, leaving 9 bases not matched to a gene. In nucleotides, the CDR3 is TGTGCCAGCAGCTACCTACAGGGGCGCGGCTATGGCTACACCTTC. Translated, it gives CASSYLQGRGYGYTF. The whole variable domain, remainder taken from reference TRBV11-2 and TRBJ1-2, is EAGVAQSPRYKIIEKRQSVAFWCNPISGHATLYWYQQILGQGPKLLIQFQNNGVVDDSQLPKDRFSAERLKGVDSTLKIQPAKLEDSAVYLCASSYLQGRGYGYTFGSGTRLTVV.

In its sample, this clone was seen a few times. The chain uses TRBV4-2 and TRBJ2-7, with no clear D. The CDR3 consists of 13 residues. Per the germline V gene, CDR1 is LGHNA and CDR2 is YNFKEQ. V was shortened by 2 bases and J by 4 bases, with 9 bases between the two germline ends. CDR3 sequence: CASSQIASYEQYF. The CDR3 bases are TGTGCCAGCAGCCAAATCGCTAGTTACGAGCAGTACTTC.

The chain links TRBV14 to TRBJ1-1; weak D call: TRBD1 (6 bases). The germline V and J ends were trimmed by 3 bases and 1 base, with 15 bases remaining between them. The CDR3 sequence is 16 residues long. Germline lookup yields CDR1 SGHDN and CDR2 FVKESK. The CDR3: CASSQPGHPANTEAFF. DNA of the CDR3: TGTGCCAGCAGCCAGCCGGGACATCCAGCGAACACTGAAGCTTTCTTT.

This clone was seen once. The rearrangement joins TRBV5-6 to TRBJ1-5; perhaps TRBD1 as D (5 bases). Between the trimmed V and J ends, which lost 0 bases and 6 bases, there was a span of 10 bases. CDR3 length: 14 residues. Per the germline V gene, CDR1 is SGHDT and CDR2 is YYEEEE. The CDR3 DNA reads TGTGCCAGCAGCTTGGCCACGGGACTTCAGCCCCAGCATTTT. Translating it yields CASSLATGLQPQHF.

The V gene is TRBV6-5, the J gene TRBJ2-7; 12 bases align to TRBD2. Trimming removed 4 bases from V and 5 bases from J; junction bases left unmatched: 6. The length of the CDR3 is 15 residues. Per germline, CDR1 MNHEY and CDR2 SVGAGI. For the CDR3, the DNA is TGTGCCAGCAGTTCGACTAGCGGGAGAGTTGACGAGCAGTACTTC. This gives the protein CASSSTSGRVDEQYF.

J is TRBJ2-3 and V is TRBV2; 8 nucleotides agree with TRBD2. This CDR3 region has 14 residues. Per the germline V gene, CDR1 is SNHLY and CDR2 is FYNNEI. Trimming took 8 bases from V and 7 from J; bases not matched to a gene: 11. In DNA form, the CDR3 reads TGTGCCAGCCATCTGAGCGGGAGTACATATACGCAGTATTTT. It specifies CASHLSGSTYTQYF.

The V gene is TRBV27, the J gene TRBJ1-4; a weak D match, TRBD1 (6 bases). V dropped 5 bases and J dropped 8 bases, with 6 bases sitting between them. The CDR3 consists of 11 residues. The germline V gene encodes CDR1 MNHEY and CDR2 SMNVEV (reference sequence). The chain's CDR3 is CASSRGEKLFF. CDR3 sequence (DNA): TGTGCCAGCAGTAGGGGGGAAAAACTGTTTTTT.

The CDR3 nucleotides are TGTGCCAGCAGGGCCGCCTGGACTAGCGCCGACACAGATACGCAGTATTTT. Protein: CASRAAWTSADTDTQYF. This chain uses TRBV2 with TRBJ2-3; 9 nucleotides match TRBD2. CDR3 length: 17 residues. Trimming at V came to 6 bases and at J to 2 bases, leaving 12 bases not matched to a gene. From germline, CDR1 is SNHLY and CDR2 FYNNEI.

This sequence joins TRBV5-1 and TRBJ2-1, with 7 bases that match TRBD1. CDR1 is SGHRS and CDR2 is YFSETQ in the germline V gene. The CDR3 spans 14 residues. The J segment lost 9 bases and the V segment lost 4 bases, leaving 10 bases of the junction unmatched. As DNA, the CDR3 is TGCGCCAGCAGCCCGGGACAGCCCGGTGGTGAGCAGTTCTTC. Translated: CASSPGQPGGEQFF. The full variable domain, rest sourced from reference TRBV5-1 and TRBJ2-1, is KAGVTQTPRYLIKTRGQQVTLSCSPISGHRSVSWYQQTPGQGLQFLFEYFSETQRNKGNFPGRFSGRQFSNSRSEMNVSTLELGDSALYLCASSPGQPGGEQFFGPGTRLTVL.

The J gene is TRBJ1-6, the V gene TRBV4-1, with D maybe TRBD1 (5 bases). Trimming shortened V by 5 bases and J by 0 bases, and 17 bases separated the two germline ends. Germline lookup yields CDR1 MGHRA and CDR2 YSYEKL. This CDR3 spans 18 amino acids. CDR3 amino acids: CASSSRGGESSYNSPLHF. CDR3 coding DNA: TGCGCCAGCAGCTCTCGGGGGGGGGAGAGCTCCTATAATTCACCCCTCCACTTT.

For this clone: In the same sample, other DNA sequences code for this CDR3. The chain carries TRBV29-1 and TRBJ2-7; 7 nucleotides agree with TRBD1. CDR3 size: 12 residues. With 3 bases clipped from V and 1 base from J, the junction kept 0 bases outside the gene matches. Germline CDR1 reads SQVTM; CDR2 reads ANQGSEA. The chain's CDR3 is CSVETGSYEQYF. The CDR3 region has the DNA TGCAGCGTTGAGACAGGGTCCTACGAGCAGTACTTC.

The rearrangement joins TRBV5-1 to TRBJ2-7; 9 bases map to TRBD2. Germline loops: CDR1 SGHRS, CDR2 YFSETQ. The CDR3 covers 15 residues. Unmatched junction bases numbered 5, after V lost 0 bases and J lost 4 bases. In DNA, the CDR3 is TGCGCCAGCAGCTTGGAGAGCGGGAGGTTTTACGAGCAGTACTTC. This gives the protein CASSLESGRFYEQYF.

This clone occurred a few times. The chain joins TRBV10-3 to TRBJ1-2, with 7 bases identical to TRBD1. This CDR3 has 12 amino acids. The germline V gene has CDR1 ENHRY and CDR2 SYGVKD. V shed 7 bases, J shed 7 bases, and the junction held 6 bases outside the gene matches. This CDR3 reads CAIKLGGLGYTF. Written as DNA, the CDR3 is TGTGCCATCAAACTAGGGGGCCTTGGCTACACCTTC.